This T cell receptor beta chain was retrieved from a study of human T cells and chemical hapten exposure. Study observations and caveats: Expanded TCRs showed more large CDR3 clusters than pre-sensitization or healthy control sets. Having alopecia, donors may respond immunologically unlike healthy people. PT1 expanded TCR counts and patch test score correlated positively.

Time point: pre-sensitization, week 0. The treatment: therapeutic diphenylcyclopropenone sensitization with weekly scalp DPC. As processed by the authors: A typical sample had around 90,000 TCRs, with 23,224 to 690,600 overall. A single record per CDR3 protein comes from TCRdb applying MiXCR to the RACE reads. For this entry, the V and J calls and clone size follow TCRdb and not the study's own pipeline. Among about 87,000 distinct CDR3 sequences, nearly 10% were seen once, and the ten largest hold roughly 4%. J gave up 2 bases and V 4 bases, and 6 bases lay outside the gene matches. The V gene's germline CDR1 is SGHRS and CDR2 YFSETQ. This CDR3 has 16 residues. This clonotype was seen a handful of times. Its antigen is not known.

V usage is TRBV5-1 and J usage is TRBJ2-3, with 11 bases aligning to TRBD2. Source: whole blood, taken in connection with sensitization to the hapten diphenylcyclopropenone (DPC). This clonotype was sampled from a woman in her 40s with alopecia areata. Some clones in this sample may be carry-over from other donors' samples. This CDR3 is CASSAMTSGDTDTQYF. The CDR3 nucleotides are TGCGCCAGCAGCGCGATGACTAGCGGGGACACAGATACGCAGTATTTT. Based on the CDR3 plus reference TRBV5-1 and TRBJ2-3, the full variable domain is KAGVTQTPRYLIKTRGQQVTLSCSPISGHRSVSWYQQTPGQGLQFLFEYFSETQRNKGNFPGRFSGRQFSNSRSEMNVSTLELGDSALYLCASSAMTSGDTDTQYFGPGTRLTVL.